The present entry profiles one TCR beta chain with its context. The clone's antigen remains unknown. Per-base quality was not reported, and no clone a single base away is much larger than it. Whole blood was collected in K2EDTA tubes by collaborating institutions according to the institutions' own protocols. For TCRbeta analysis, collaborators shipped samples in one of three forms: frozen whole blood, isolated PBMCs, or DNA extracted from either of those sample types. Reading from cysteine to phenylalanine, the CDR3 counts 14 amino acids. Of all the DNA, just the CDR3 is kept, 42 bases in frame from base 1. The junction shows trimming of 3 bases on V and 6 bases on J, and the gene matches do not reach 8 bases of it. CDR1 is given as SGHRS and CDR2 as YFSETQ, both from the germline V gene. The immunoSEQ Assay, a bias-controlled multiplex PCR, was used to amplify TCRbeta CDR3 regions from genomic DNA. As for how the authors treated the data: Within the assay, amplification of reference gene primers was used to estimate how many nucleated cells each sample contained. Sequence reads were collapsed and filtered to measure the absolute abundance of every unique TCRbeta CDR3 rearrangement. For each sample, productive Simpson clonality was calculated by taking the square root of Simpson's diversity index across productive rearrangements. The table comes from immuneACCESS by way of TCRdb, which keeps in-frame sequences with V and J called. Part of the clones is missing from these tables; in studies checked, under half for an unresolved V gene and the rest for unknown reasons. Clone size and the V and J calls come from that table; the DNA yielded D and trimming. Present in this sample are approximately 64,000 clones, approximately 77% of which were seen just once. The ten largest clones take up more than 0.7% of the sample.

The data were taken from a study of blood T cell repertoires in COVID-19 (dated by TCRdb to the early 2020s). Regarding the research as a whole: Samples covering the acute and convalescent phases of COVID-19 were provided by collaborators in the United States, Italy and Spain. Deeply sampled blood TCRbeta repertoires from subjects exposed to, actively infected with, or recovered from COVID-19 were included in the dataset. The samples were drawn from the first 160 participants of the ongoing ImmuneRACE study and from 950 to 1,500 subjects provided by 6 global collaborators. The repertoires were released in a freely available public database meant as a resource for research on the immune response to SARS-CoV-2. Where HLA class I and class II types were available, the types were taken from metadata supplied by the sample provider, not from assay-based typing. A de-identified subject ID, COVID-19 status, age in years and sex were almost always included in the sample metadata. The prospective study material was composed of cDNA or gDNA derived from T cells, B-cell-depleted T cells, or PBMCs.

Overall study results and their limits: How much clinical and demographic metadata was included differed by source and by participant, and the metadata was provided uncurated.

Source material: peripheral blood. This TCR was sampled from an older woman with acute or convalescent COVID-19. The chain joins TRBV5-1 to TRBJ1-2; a stretch of 7 junction bases matches TRBD1. The DNA sequence reads TGCGCCAGCAGCTCGGACAGGTTCGCGAATGGCTACACCTTC. Its protein reads: CASSSDRFANGYTF.